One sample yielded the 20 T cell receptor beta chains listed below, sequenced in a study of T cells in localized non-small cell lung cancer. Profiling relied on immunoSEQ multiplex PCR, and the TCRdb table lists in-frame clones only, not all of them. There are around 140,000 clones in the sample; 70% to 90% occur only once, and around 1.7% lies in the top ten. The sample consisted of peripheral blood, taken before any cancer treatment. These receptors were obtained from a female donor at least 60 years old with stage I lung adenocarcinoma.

CDR3 sequence (DNA): TGCGCCAGCAGCCGAGTTAGCTTGGGGATGGACTTCAACGAGCAGTACTTC. This translates into CASSRVSLGMDFNEQYF. The chain employs TRBV4-1 and TRBJ2-7; possible D gene TRBD2, 5 bases. Germline CDR1 reads MGHRA; CDR2 reads YSYEKL. The CDR3 is made up of 17 amino acids. V was cut by 4 bases and J by 5 bases, with 24 bases left in between.

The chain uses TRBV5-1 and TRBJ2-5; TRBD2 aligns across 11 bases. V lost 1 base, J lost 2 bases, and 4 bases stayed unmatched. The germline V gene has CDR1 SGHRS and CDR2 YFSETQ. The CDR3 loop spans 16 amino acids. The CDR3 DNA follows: TGCGCCAGCAGCTTGACGGGACTAGCGGAACAAGAGACCCAGTACTTC. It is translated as CASSLTGLAEQETQYF.

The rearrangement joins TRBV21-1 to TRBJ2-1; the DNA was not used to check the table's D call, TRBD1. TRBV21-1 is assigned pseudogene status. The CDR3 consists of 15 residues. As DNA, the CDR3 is TGTGCCAGCAGCAAACCCCGGGACAGAAAGAATGAGCAGTTCTTC. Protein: CASSKPRDRKNEQFF.

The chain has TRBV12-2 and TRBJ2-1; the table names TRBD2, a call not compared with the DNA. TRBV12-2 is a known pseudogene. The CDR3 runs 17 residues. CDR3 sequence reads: CASRLILLFVRVYEQFF. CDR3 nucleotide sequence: TGTGCAAGTCGCTTAATACTTCTCTTCGTGAGGGTGTATGAGCAGTTCTTC.

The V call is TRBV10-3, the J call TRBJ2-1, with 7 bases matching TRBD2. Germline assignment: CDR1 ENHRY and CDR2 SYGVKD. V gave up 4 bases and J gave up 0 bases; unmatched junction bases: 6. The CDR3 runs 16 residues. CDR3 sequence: CAISGQAGSSYNEQFF. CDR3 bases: TGTGCCATCAGTGGACAAGCGGGGAGCTCCTACAATGAGCAGTTCTTC.

CDR3: CASSSPRRIQPQHF. CDR3 nucleotides: TGTGCCAGCAGTTCACCGAGGCGGATTCAGCCCCAGCATTTT. The chain carries TRBV28 and TRBJ1-5, with unresolved D. The CDR3 has 14 residues. V lost 4 bases, J lost 6 bases, and 13 bases lay in between. CDR1 is MDHEN and CDR2 is SYDVKM in the germline V gene. The whole variable domain, remainder taken from reference TRBV28 and TRBJ1-5, is DVKVTQSSRYLVKRTGEKVFLECVQDMDHENMFWYRQDPGLGLRLIYFSYDVKMKEKGDIPEGYSVSREKKERFSLILESASTNQTSMYLCASSSPRRIQPQHFGDGTRLSIL.

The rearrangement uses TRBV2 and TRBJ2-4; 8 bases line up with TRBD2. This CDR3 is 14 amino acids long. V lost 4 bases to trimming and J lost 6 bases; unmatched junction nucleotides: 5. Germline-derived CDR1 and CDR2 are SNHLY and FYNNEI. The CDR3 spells CASSVPGGRNIQYF. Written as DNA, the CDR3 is TGTGCCAGCAGTGTCCCGGGAGGGCGAAACATTCAGTACTTC.

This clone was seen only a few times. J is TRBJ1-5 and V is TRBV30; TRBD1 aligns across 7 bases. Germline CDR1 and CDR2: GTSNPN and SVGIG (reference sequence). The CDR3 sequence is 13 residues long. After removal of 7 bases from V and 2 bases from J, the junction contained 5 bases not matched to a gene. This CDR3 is CALEQGGNQPQHF. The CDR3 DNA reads TGTGCCTTGGAGCAGGGGGGCAATCAGCCCCAGCATTTT.

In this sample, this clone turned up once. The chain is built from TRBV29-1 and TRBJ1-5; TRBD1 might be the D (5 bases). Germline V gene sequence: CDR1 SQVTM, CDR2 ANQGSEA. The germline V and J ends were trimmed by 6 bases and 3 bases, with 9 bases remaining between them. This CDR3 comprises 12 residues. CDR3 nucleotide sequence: TGCAGCGTCGGGACGGACAATCAGCCCCAGCATTTT. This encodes CSVGTDNQPQHF.

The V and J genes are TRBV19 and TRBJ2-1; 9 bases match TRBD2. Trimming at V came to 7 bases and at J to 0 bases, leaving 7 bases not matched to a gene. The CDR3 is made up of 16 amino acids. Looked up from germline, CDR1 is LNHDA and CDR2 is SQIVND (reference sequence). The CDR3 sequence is CASTPLSGSSYNEQFF. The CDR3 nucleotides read TGTGCCAGTACCCCACTTAGCGGGAGCTCCTACAATGAGCAGTTCTTC.

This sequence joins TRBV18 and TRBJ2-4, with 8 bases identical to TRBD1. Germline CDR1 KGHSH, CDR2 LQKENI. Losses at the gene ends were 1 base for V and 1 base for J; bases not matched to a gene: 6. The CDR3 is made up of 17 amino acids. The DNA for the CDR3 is TGTGCCAGCTCACCACAAGGACAGGGTTTCGCCAAAAACATTCAGTACTTC. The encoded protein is CASSPQGQGFAKNIQYF.

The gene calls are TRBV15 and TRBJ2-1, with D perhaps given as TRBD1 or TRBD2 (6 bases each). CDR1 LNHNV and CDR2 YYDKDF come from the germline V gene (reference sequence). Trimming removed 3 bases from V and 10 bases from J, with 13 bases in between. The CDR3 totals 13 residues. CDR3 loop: CATSSSGAGEQFF. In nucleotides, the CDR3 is TGTGCCACCAGCAGTTCGGGGGCGGGAGAGCAGTTCTTC. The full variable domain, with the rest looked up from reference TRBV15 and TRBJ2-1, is DAMVIQNPRYQVTQFGKPVTLSCSQTLNHNVMYWYQQKSSQAPKLLFHYYDKDFNNEADTPDNFQSRRPNTSFCFLDIRSPGLGDTAMYLCATSSSGAGEQFFGPGTRLTVL.

The CDR3 sequence is CASSLADGEQFF. CDR3 nucleotides: TGTGCCAGCAGTTTGGCCGACGGCGAGCAGTTCTTC. The V gene is TRBV28, the J gene TRBJ2-1; D is ambiguous. This CDR3 has 12 residues. The V gene's germline CDR1 is MDHEN and CDR2 SYDVKM. V was cut by 3 bases and J by 10 bases, with 10 bases left in between.

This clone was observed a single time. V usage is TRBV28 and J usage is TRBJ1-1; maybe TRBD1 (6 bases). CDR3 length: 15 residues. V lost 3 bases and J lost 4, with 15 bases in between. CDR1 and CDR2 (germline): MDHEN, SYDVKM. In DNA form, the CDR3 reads TGTGCCAGCAGTTTTGTTCAGGGGCGGCTCACTGAAGCTTTCTTT. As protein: CASSFVQGRLTEAFF.

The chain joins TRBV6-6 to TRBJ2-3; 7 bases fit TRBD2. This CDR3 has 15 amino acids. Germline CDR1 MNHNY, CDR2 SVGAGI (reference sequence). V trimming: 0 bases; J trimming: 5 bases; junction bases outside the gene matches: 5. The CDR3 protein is CASSYSREGQDTQYF. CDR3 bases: TGTGCCAGCAGTTACTCCAGGGAGGGCCAAGATACGCAGTATTTT.

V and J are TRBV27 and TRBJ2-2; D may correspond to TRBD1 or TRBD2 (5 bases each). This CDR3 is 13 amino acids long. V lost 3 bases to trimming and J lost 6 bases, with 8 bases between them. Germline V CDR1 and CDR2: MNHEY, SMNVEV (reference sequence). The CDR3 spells CASSFGGPGELFF. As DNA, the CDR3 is TGTGCCAGCAGTTTTGGGGGTCCCGGGGAGCTGTTTTTT.

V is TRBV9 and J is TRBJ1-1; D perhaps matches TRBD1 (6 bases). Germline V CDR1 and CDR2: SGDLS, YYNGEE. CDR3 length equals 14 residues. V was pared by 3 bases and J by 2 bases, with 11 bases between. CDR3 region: CASSAGTSNTEAFF. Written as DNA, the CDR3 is TGTGCCAGCAGCGCCGGGACATCTAACACTGAAGCTTTCTTT.

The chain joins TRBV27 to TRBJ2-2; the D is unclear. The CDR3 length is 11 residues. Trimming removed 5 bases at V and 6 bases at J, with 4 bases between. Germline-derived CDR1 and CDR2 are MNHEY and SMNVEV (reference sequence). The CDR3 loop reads CASSTAGELFF. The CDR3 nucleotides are TGTGCCAGCAGTACTGCCGGGGAGCTGTTTTTT.

The CDR3 region has the DNA TGCAGCGTGGCTTTTCAGGGCCCAGGCGGGGGCTACACCTTC. This gives the protein CSVAFQGPGGGYTF. This chain connects TRBV29-1 to TRBJ1-2; D is possibly TRBD1 (5 bases). The V end lost 6 bases, the J end lost 8 bases, and 22 bases lay between the germline ends. Germline CDR1 is SQVTM and CDR2 is ANQGSEA. The CDR3 is made up of 14 amino acids. Based on the CDR3 plus reference TRBV29-1 and TRBJ1-2, the full variable domain is SAVISQKPSRDICQRGTSLTIQCQVDSQVTMMFWYRQQPGQSLTLIATANQGSEATYESGFVIDKFPISRPNLTFSTLTVSNMSPEDSSIYLCSVAFQGPGGGYTFGSGTRLTVV.

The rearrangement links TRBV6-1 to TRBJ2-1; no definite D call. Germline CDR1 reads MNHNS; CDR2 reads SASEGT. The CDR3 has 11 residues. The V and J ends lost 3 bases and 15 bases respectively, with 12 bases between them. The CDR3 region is CASSDRSLRFF. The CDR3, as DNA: TGTGCCAGCAGTGATAGGTCCCTGCGGTTCTTC.